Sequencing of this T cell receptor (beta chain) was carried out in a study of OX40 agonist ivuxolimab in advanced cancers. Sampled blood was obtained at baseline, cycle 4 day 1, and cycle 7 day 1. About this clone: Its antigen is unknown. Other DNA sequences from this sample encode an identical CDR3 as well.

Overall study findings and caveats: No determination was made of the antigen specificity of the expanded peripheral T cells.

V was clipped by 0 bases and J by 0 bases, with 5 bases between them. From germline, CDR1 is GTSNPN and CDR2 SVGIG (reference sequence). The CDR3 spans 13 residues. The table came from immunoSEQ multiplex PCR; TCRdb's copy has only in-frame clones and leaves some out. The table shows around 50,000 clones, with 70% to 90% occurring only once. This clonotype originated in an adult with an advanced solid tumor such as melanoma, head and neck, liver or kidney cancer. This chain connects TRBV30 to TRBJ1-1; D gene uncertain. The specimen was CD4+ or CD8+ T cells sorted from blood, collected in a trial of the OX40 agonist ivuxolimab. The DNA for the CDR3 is TGTGCCTGGAGTGTCCAGATGAACACTGAAGCTTTCTTT. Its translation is CAWSVQMNTEAFF.